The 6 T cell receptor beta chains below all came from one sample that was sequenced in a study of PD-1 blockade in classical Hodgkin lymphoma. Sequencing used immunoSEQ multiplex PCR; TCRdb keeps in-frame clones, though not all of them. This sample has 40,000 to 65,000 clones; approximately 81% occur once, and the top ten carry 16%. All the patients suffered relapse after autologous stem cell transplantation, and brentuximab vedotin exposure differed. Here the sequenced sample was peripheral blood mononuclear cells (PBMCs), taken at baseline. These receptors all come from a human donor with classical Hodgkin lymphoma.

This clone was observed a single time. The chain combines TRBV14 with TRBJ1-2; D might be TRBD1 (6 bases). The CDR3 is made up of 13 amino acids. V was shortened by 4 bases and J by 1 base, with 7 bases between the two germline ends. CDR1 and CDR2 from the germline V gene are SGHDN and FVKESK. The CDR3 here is CASSPQGNYGYTF. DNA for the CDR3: TGTGCCAGCAGCCCACAGGGTAACTATGGCTACACCTTC.

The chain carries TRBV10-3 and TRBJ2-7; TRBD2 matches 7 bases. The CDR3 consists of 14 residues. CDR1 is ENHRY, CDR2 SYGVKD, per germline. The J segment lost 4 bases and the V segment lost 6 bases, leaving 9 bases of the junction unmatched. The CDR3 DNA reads TGTGCCATCAGCGTTGGACTAGGGGAGTACGAGCAGTACTTC. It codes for CAISVGLGEYEQYF.

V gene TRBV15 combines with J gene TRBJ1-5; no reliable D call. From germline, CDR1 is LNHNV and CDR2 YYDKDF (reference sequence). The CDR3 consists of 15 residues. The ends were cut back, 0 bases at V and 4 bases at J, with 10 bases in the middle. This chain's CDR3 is CATSRDSQKNQPQHF. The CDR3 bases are TGTGCCACCAGCAGAGATTCCCAAAAAAATCAGCCCCAGCATTTT.

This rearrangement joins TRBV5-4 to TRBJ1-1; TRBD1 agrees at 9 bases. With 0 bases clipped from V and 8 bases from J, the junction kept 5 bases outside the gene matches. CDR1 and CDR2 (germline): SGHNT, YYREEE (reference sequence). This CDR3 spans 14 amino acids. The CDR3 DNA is TGTGCCAGCAGCTTGGGAGCCGGGACAGGGGAAGCTTTCTTT. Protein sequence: CASSLGAGTGEAFF.

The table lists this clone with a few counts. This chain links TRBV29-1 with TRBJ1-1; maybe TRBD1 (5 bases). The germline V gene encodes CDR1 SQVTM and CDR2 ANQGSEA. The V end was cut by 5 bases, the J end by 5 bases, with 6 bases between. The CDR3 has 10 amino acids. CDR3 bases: TGCAGCGTTAGGGGTACTGAAGCTTTCTTT. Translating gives CSVRGTEAFF.

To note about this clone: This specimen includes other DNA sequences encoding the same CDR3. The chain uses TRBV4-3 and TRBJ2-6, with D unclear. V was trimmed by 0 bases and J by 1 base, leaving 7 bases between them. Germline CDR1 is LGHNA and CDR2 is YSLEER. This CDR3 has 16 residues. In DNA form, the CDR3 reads TGCGCCAGCAGCCAAGAAGCCGGGTCTGGGGCCAACGTCCTGACTTTC. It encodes CASSQEAGSGANVLTF.